This TCR beta chain was documented in a study of regulatory T cells in long-lasting Graves disease. Study-level findings and limits: Preferential use of TRBV28, TRBJ1-2 and TRBJ2-5 was seen in persistent disease.

Investigators prepared the TCR beta libraries by applying iRepertoire HTBI primers and Arm-PCR of CDR3 regions. TCRdb re-called the multiplex PCR reads through MiXCR, storing one row per CDR3 protein. The repertoire holds about 460,000 distinct CDR3 sequences, with 14% as singletons. In germline, CDR1 is KGHDR, CDR2 SFDVKD. After removal of 2 bases from V and 2 bases from J, the junction contained 7 bases not matched to a gene. The CDR3 loop spans 16 amino acids. This clonotype has a count of ten or more. The target antigen is unknown. Time point defined: newly diagnosed GD, antithyroid drugs for less than 3 months. Isolated PBMC RNA provided the starting material for the TCR library. Peripheral blood, at around 8.8 milliliters, went into EDTA tubes. These same data were also listed under a study on T cells in Graves' hyperthyroidism and ophthalmopathy. That investigation notes: HTBI primers were used for first-round RT-PCR of the TCR CDR3.

Sequenced here: peripheral blood mononuclear cells (PBMCs), sampled at new diagnosis, from a patient treated with antithyroid drugs. This TCR came from a woman in her 50s with Graves disease. The gene calls are TRBV24-1 and TRBJ2-7; 8 bases agree with TRBD1. The CDR3 nucleotides read TGTGCCACCAGTGATTCCGGGACAGGCAGGCCCTACGAGCAGTACTTC. Translation: CATSDSGTGRPYEQYF.